The table lists the clone carrying this T cell receptor beta chain with a count of one. Its antigen is not known. Trimming took off 7 bases at V and 1 base at J, with 12 bases between the two ends. The CDR3 covers 14 residues. CDR1 SGHVS and CDR2 FNYEAQ come from the germline V gene. Some clones are missing from TCRdb's copy, which holds only in-frame ones; the method was immunoSEQ multiplex PCR. The sample gives roughly 76,000 clones, roughly 94% of which show up once; 1.5% to 1.9% is in the top ten. This entry belongs to a study of cytomegalovirus exposure and HLA in healthy donors. Study findings and constraints: Rarity marked most TCR sequences, yet some public TCRs occurred in many donors. With high specificity and sensitivity, the classifier reportedly diagnosed cytomegalovirus status.

A roughly 120-subject validation cohort, separate from the approximately 670-subject first cohort, supplied the donors. This receptor was identified in a man aged 18 to 29 in good health and CMV-seropositive. The chain has TRBV7-6 and TRBJ2-3; the D gene is possibly TRBD1 (5 bases). Input material: PBMCs. For the CDR3, the DNA is TGTGCCAGCACAGCAGGGATGGGCACAGATACGCAGTATTTT. Protein sequence: CASTAGMGTDTQYF.